One and the same sample provided the 9 T cell receptor beta chains below, sequenced in a study of blood T cell repertoires in COVID-19. The method was immunoSEQ multiplex PCR; TCRdb's version includes in-frame clones alone and lacks a portion of them. The sample has approximately 300,000 clones, roughly 90% seen once. Material: PBMCs or T cells enriched from blood (not recorded which). These receptors originate from a man between 60 and 75 years old who had recovered from COVID-19.

The V and J genes are TRBV5-4 and TRBJ1-1; possibly TRBD1 for D (5 bases). The germline V gene has CDR1 SGHNT and CDR2 YYREEE (reference sequence). V was cut by 1 base and J by 3 bases, with 7 bases left in between. The length of the CDR3 is 13 residues. CDR3 nucleotides: TGTGCCAGCAGCTTGACAGGCGACACTGAAGCTTTCTTT. Encoded protein: CASSLTGDTEAFF.

The rearrangement links TRBV7-2 to TRBJ1-5; possibly TRBD1 for D (5 bases). Germline CDR1 reads SGHTA; CDR2 reads FQGNSA. This CDR3 region has 16 residues. Trimming left V 6 bases short and J 0 bases short, with 15 bases between. Written as DNA, the CDR3 is TGTGCCAGCAGTCAAAACCGACAGCTTAGCAATCAGCCCCAGCATTTT. Amino acids: CASSQNRQLSNQPQHF. The full variable domain, completed using reference TRBV7-2 and TRBJ1-5, is GAGVSQSPSNKVTEKGKDVELRCDPISGHTALYWYRQSLGQGLEFLIYFQGNSAPDKSGLPSDRFSAERTGGSVSTLTIQRTQQEDSAVYLCASSQNRQLSNQPQHFGDGTRLSIL.

The chain combines TRBV5-1 with TRBJ2-1; 7 nucleotides agree with TRBD1. This CDR3 has 16 amino acids. J gave up 7 bases and V 0 bases, and 10 bases lay outside the gene matches. The germline V gene encodes CDR1 SGHRS and CDR2 YFSETQ. The CDR3 loop is CASSLAEQGIGNEQFF. The CDR3 region has the DNA TGCGCCAGCAGCTTGGCCGAACAGGGGATTGGGAATGAGCAGTTCTTC.

The chain is built from TRBV5-1 and TRBJ2-2, with TRBD1 identical over 7 bases. Germline V lookup: CDR1 SGHRS, CDR2 YFSETQ. The ends lost 4 bases at V and 5 bases at J; junction bases unmatched: 8. The CDR3 spans 15 residues. The CDR3 sequence: CASSPRDSTTGELFF. In DNA, the CDR3 is TGCGCCAGCAGCCCCCGGGACAGTACGACCGGGGAGCTGTTTTTT.

The V gene is TRBV10-1, the J gene TRBJ2-7; the match to TRBD2 covers 8 bases. This CDR3 has 15 residues. The germline CDR1 and CDR2 sequences are WNHNN and SYGVQD (reference sequence). With V trimmed by 6 bases and J by 2 bases, 9 bases remained unmatched. The CDR3 bases are TGCGCCAGCAGCCCCGGACTAGCTGACGCCTACGAGCAGTACTTC. Protein: CASSPGLADAYEQYF.

CDR3 bases: TGTGCCAGCAGCGACCGGACTAGCGGGGGGTACTCCTACAATGAGCAGTTCTTC. As protein: CASSDRTSGGYSYNEQFF. The rearrangement joins TRBV5-6 to TRBJ2-1, with 14 bases fitting TRBD2. After removal of 4 bases from V and 0 bases from J, the junction contained 6 bases not matched to a gene. CDR1 and CDR2 (germline): SGHDT, YYEEEE. The CDR3 consists of 18 residues.

The chain has TRBV4-2 and TRBJ2-7, with D perhaps matching TRBD2 (5 bases). The V gene lost 1 base and the J gene lost 2 bases, with 15 bases spanning the gap. The CDR3 has 16 residues. The germline V gene has CDR1 LGHNA and CDR2 YNFKEQ. The CDR3 loop is CASSQALSGAAYEQYF. As DNA, the CDR3 is TGTGCCAGCAGCCAAGCTCTCAGCGGCGCTGCCTACGAGCAGTACTTC.

The V and J genes are TRBV5-6 and TRBJ2-3; 8 bases are a match to TRBD2. CDR1 SGHDT and CDR2 YYEEEE come from the germline V gene. The CDR3 extends over 15 amino acids. V shed 0 bases, J shed 2 bases, and the junction held 2 bases outside the gene matches. CDR3 DNA: TGTGCCAGCAGCTTGGGCGGGAGGCTCACAGATACGCAGTATTTT. Translating it yields CASSLGGRLTDTQYF.

The chain links TRBV6-2 or TRBV6-3 to TRBJ2-2, with 10 nucleotides matching TRBD2. Germline values: CDR1 MNHEY, CDR2 SVGEGT. Trimming took 3 bases from V and 3 from J; bases not matched to a gene: 7. The CDR3 spans 17 residues. CDR3 DNA sequence: TGTGCCAGCAGTTATGGCCAACTAGCGGGATACACCGGGGAGCTGTTTTTT. Translation gives CASSYGQLAGYTGELFF.